These 11 T cell receptor beta chains were all obtained from the same sample, sequenced in a study of T cell responses to AZD1222 COVID-19 vaccine. Here immunoSEQ multiplex PCR was the method, and the copy in TCRdb shows in-frame clones only, minus some. The data show around 130,000 clones, with roughly nine tenths seen just once and around 1.7% held by the top ten. Sequenced here: peripheral blood, sampled on day 0 of AZD1222 vaccination. The source is an adult in good health.

The rearrangement links TRBV25-1 to TRBJ1-2; 8 nucleotides line up with TRBD1. Germline V gene sequence: CDR1 MGHDK, CDR2 SYGVNS. This CDR3 region has 14 residues. V lost 7 bases, J lost 2 bases, and 6 bases stayed unmatched. The CDR3 here is CASTPWDRNYGYTF. In DNA, the CDR3 is TGTGCCAGCACCCCTTGGGACAGGAACTATGGCTACACCTTC.

The J gene is TRBJ2-2, the V gene TRBV7-8; D unresolved. The germline V and J ends were trimmed by 5 bases and 5 bases, with 15 bases remaining between them. Germline CDR1 reads SGHVS; CDR2 reads FQNEAQ. The CDR3 covers 15 residues. The DNA of the CDR3 is TGTGCCAGCAGCCGAAGTTCAACAATAACCGGGGAGCTGTTTTTT. Its protein is CASSRSSTITGELFF.

This chain links TRBV28 with TRBJ1-6; 9 bases fit TRBD1. Per germline, CDR1 MDHEN and CDR2 SYDVKM. The CDR3 totals 19 residues. V was pared by 5 bases and J by 3 bases, with 14 bases of the junction left unmatched. The CDR3 sequence: CASSPPVGDRAFYNSPLHF. CDR3 sequence (DNA): TGTGCCAGCAGTCCACCGGTTGGGGACAGGGCTTTCTATAATTCACCCCTCCACTTT.

This chain links TRBV6-5 with TRBJ1-5; maybe TRBD1 (6 bases). This CDR3 spans 14 amino acids. V was cut by 7 bases and J by 1 base, with 11 bases left in between. Germline loops: CDR1 MNHEY, CDR2 SVGAGI. As DNA, the CDR3 is TGTGCCAGCACTGGGGGCAGCAGCAATCAGCCCCAGCATTTT. Translation gives CASTGGSSNQPQHF.

This clone was seen only a few times. J is TRBJ2-1 and V is TRBV11-3; no reliable D call. In germline, CDR1 is SGHNT, CDR2 YENEEA. CDR3 length equals 13 residues. V shed 1 base and J shed 10 bases, with 11 bases lying between them. The CDR3 DNA reads TGTGCCAGCAGCTTAGCCTTTATGAGAGAGCAGTTCTTC. Translation gives CASSLAFMREQFF.

This chain links TRBV5-5 with TRBJ1-2; D might be TRBD1 (6 bases). The CDR3 length is 13 residues. Germline V gene lookup returns CDR1 SGHKS and CDR2 YYEKEE (reference sequence). Trimming took off 7 bases at V and 9 bases at J, with 19 bases between the two ends. The CDR3 sequence: CASCPLQGDRYTF. In nucleotides, the CDR3 is TGTGCCAGCTGCCCGTTACAGGGCGATCGCTACACCTTC. The whole variable domain, remainder taken from reference TRBV5-5 and TRBJ1-2, is DAGVTQSPTHLIKTRGQQVTLRCSPISGHKSVSWYQQVLGQGPQFIFQYYEKEERGRGNFPDRFSARQFPNYSSELNVNALLLGDSALYLCASCPLQGDRYTFGSGTRLTVV.

J is TRBJ2-3 and V is TRBV3-1 (or the pseudogene TRBV3-2); tentatively, D is TRBD1 (6 bases). The CDR3 covers 13 residues. V shed 4 bases and J shed 6 bases, with 11 bases lying between them. The germline V gene encodes CDR1 LGHDT and CDR2 YNNKEL (reference sequence). CDR3 in DNA: TGTGCCAGCAGCCTACAGGGATTCGATACGCAGTATTTT. It is translated as CASSLQGFDTQYF.

This sequence joins TRBV2 and TRBJ1-6; D is possibly TRBD1 (5 bases). Trimming took off 3 bases at V and 9 bases at J, with 9 bases between the two ends. This CDR3 contains 13 residues. Germline assignment: CDR1 SNHLY and CDR2 FYNNEI. This chain's CDR3 is CASSETGGSPLHF. In nucleotides, the CDR3 is TGTGCCAGCAGTGAGACTGGGGGTTCACCCCTCCACTTT.

This clone appeared once. CDR3 DNA sequence: TGTGCCAGCCGGAGATTTAAAGGATTAGCGGGAAACACCATATATTTT. Translation gives CASRRFKGLAGNTIYF. This rearrangement joins TRBV2 to TRBJ1-3; no reliable D call. This CDR3 has 16 amino acids. V was trimmed by 8 bases and J by 4 bases, leaving 21 bases between them. Germline V gives CDR1 SNHLY, CDR2 FYNNEI.

The rearrangement joins TRBV7-3 to TRBJ2-5; D possibly corresponds to TRBD2 (5 bases). This CDR3 contains 16 residues. Germline CDR1 reads SGHTA; CDR2 reads FQGTGA. V lost 2 bases and J lost 1, with 14 bases in between. The CDR3 loop is CASSLGRGLAQETQYF. DNA of the CDR3: TGTGCCAGCAGCTTAGGTCGTGGGCTAGCCCAAGAGACCCAGTACTTC.

This CDR3 reads CASSASPIDQPQHF. CDR3 nucleotide sequence: TGTGCCAGCAGCGCCTCCCCAATCGATCAGCCCCAGCATTTT. The V and J genes are TRBV9 and TRBJ1-5; D is undetermined. Trimming left V 3 bases short and J 5 bases short, with 12 bases between. CDR3 length equals 14 residues. CDR1 is SGDLS, CDR2 YYNGEE, per germline. Full variable domain (rest looked up from reference TRBV9 and TRBJ1-5): DSGVTQTPKHLITATGQRVTLRCSPRSGDLSVYWYQQSLDQGLQFLIQYYNGEERAKGNILERFSAQQFPDLHSELNLSSLELGDSALYFCASSASPIDQPQHFGDGTRLSIL.